This T cell receptor (beta chain) was captured by sequencing in a study of regulatory T cells in long-lasting Graves disease (dated by TCRdb to the early 2020s). About the full investigation: In the newly diagnosed Graves' disease group, patients had been taking antithyroid drugs for less than 3 months. Persistent Graves' disease patients were compared with newly diagnosed Graves' disease patients by peripheral blood TCR sequencing and RNA sequencing. The study took place in China and was registered as a clinical trial. A total of about 35 samples underwent TCR sequencing, from roughly 13 patients with persistent Graves' disease and 20 or so patients with newly diagnosed Graves' disease.

The receptor library was made with multiplex PCR. TCRdb shows the sequencer as Illumina HiSeq 4000. iRepertoire HTBI primers and Arm-PCR amplification of CDR3 regions were used to construct TCR beta libraries. Before sequencing, the PCR products went through gel purification. The authors processed their data as follows. A total of 62 TRBV and more than twelve TRBJ segments were identified across samples and were used for gene usage analysis of CDR3 amino acid clonotypes. Filtered high-quality paired reads were merged into contigs using COPE and FqMerger. Contigs were aligned with BLAST to IMGT TRBV, TRBD and TRBJ reference genes, and CDR3 was defined per IMGT. Clonotypes above 0.1% frequency were classified as highly expanded clones. Repertoire diversity was measured by Shannon entropy, and V-J evenness by the Gini coefficient. A clonotype was considered public if more than one individual shared it. Through fastp at Q25 and MiXCR, TCRdb rebuilt clones from the public reads, retaining in-frame beta chains. Rows are unified per CDR3 protein, each entry keeping the most common DNA and genes. It is TCRdb's table, rather than the study itself, that gives the V and J calls and clone size. Within this sample are roughly 420,000 distinct CDR3 sequences, with less than 20% of them counted one time only. Approximately 22% of the sample is in the top ten clones.

The full study reports these points: Sequencing and analysis were limited to the TCR beta chain. More public clonotypes were shared among persistent patients (2,741) than among newly diagnosed patients (approximately 1,000). TRBV28, TRBJ1-2 and TRBJ2-5 were preferentially used in persistent disease, while TRBV20-1 and TRBJ2-1 were favored in newly diagnosed disease. Lower TCR Shannon entropy and fewer highly expanded clones were observed in persistent Graves' disease patients than in newly diagnosed patients, which suggested clonal expansion. The authors acknowledged the small sample size as a limitation that may reduce accuracy. Because the primary lesion, thyroid tissue, could not be accessed, the study looked at peripheral blood alone.

From cysteine to phenylalanine, the CDR3 is 15 amino acids long. The CDR3 DNA has 45 bases and is translated from base 1. Per the germline V gene, SNHLY is the CDR1 and FYNNEI is the CDR2. A distance of 13 bases separates the germline ends of V and J, which lose 4 bases and 0 bases respectively. The sample's time point label, in plain terms: newly diagnosed GD, antithyroid drugs for less than 3 months. For both TCR sequencing and RNA sequencing, RNA was extracted from PBMCs in TRIzol. The diagnosis of Graves' disease was made according to American Thyroid Association guidelines. Patients for the study were recruited at an endocrinology department in Xi'an, China. Each patient gave about 8.1 milliliters of peripheral blood, collected in an EDTA anticoagulant tube. Ficoll Paque Plus density gradient separation was used to isolate PBMCs, and no further T cell sorting was performed. RNA quality was checked with an Agilent 2100 Bioanalyzer and agarose gel, and concentration with a NanoDrop 2000.

Many counts were recorded for this clonotype. Its cognate antigen has yet to be identified. No much larger clone exists at a distance of one base, and base qualities are not known. The chain joins TRBV2 to TRBJ2-7; possibly the D gene is TRBD1, per 5 matching bases. Sequenced material: peripheral blood mononuclear cells (PBMCs), taken at new diagnosis, from a patient treated with antithyroid drugs. This receptor was obtained from a female donor with Graves disease. CDR3 sequence: CASSGLRQISYEQYF. In nucleotide form, the sequence is TGTGCCAGCAGTGGCTTAAGACAGATCTCCTACGAGCAGTACTTC.